This T cell receptor beta chain was sequenced during a study of blood T cells in healthy people across ages. General study results and limits: Unsorted PBMCs blocked a conclusive comparison of naive and antigen-experienced cells. Older individuals had lower TCR beta diversity per million T cells (the decline was roughly linear).

Primers used in a second PCR of about 7 to 12 cycles were a sample-barcoded 5' primer and a J-beta primer mix. TCRdb re-analysed the 5' RACE reads in MiXCR, keeping a single row per CDR3 protein. The table has 780,000 or so distinct CDR3 sequences, 53% seen once; the top ten hold approximately 40%. V trimming: 2 bases; J trimming: 0 bases; junction bases outside the gene matches: 6. The CDR3 spans 18 residues. Per the germline V gene, CDR1 is SGHRS and CDR2 is YFSETQ. The donors, aged roughly 6 to 95, were healthy Caucasians from Russia. Per-sample PBMC isolation yielded at least 6.5 million cells. This clonotype was counted a few times. Its target is unknown.

The material sequenced was blood. The chain has TRBV5-1 and TRBJ2-7; 15 bases map to TRBD2. This clonotype was obtained from a man older than 75 in good health. CDR3 nucleotide sequence: TGCGCCAGCAGCTTCGACGGACTAGCGGGAGGGTACTCCTACGAGCAGTACTTC. This sequence encodes CASSFDGLAGGYSYEQYF.